These 11 T cell receptor beta chains came from one sample sequenced in a study of PD-L1 blockade in urothelial cancer. Generated by immunoSEQ multiplex PCR, the TCRdb table keeps only in-frame clones and is missing some. The sample holds tens of thousands of clones, 70% to 90% seen once. Time point given: pretreatment peripheral blood. The sequences come from PBMCs, collected around atezolizumab (anti-PD-L1) treatment. The source is a woman aged 55-69 years with urothelial cancer.

CDR3 protein: CASSFRQFHEKLFF. CDR3 coding DNA: TGTGCCAGCAGTTTTCGACAATTCCATGAAAAACTGTTTTTT. The chain is built from TRBV27 and TRBJ1-4; no clear D gene. CDR3 length: 14 amino acids. Trimming took 3 bases from V and 6 from J, leaving 11 bases between them. Germline CDR1 MNHEY, CDR2 SMNVEV (reference sequence).

The J gene is TRBJ1-2, the V gene TRBV20-1; D remains ambiguous. CDR1 and CDR2 (germline): DFQATT, SNEGSKA (reference sequence). This CDR3 contains 11 residues. V lost 6 bases to trimming and J lost 5 bases, with 10 bases between them. CDR3 loop: CSALPGYGYTF. The CDR3 bases are TGCAGTGCCCTCCCCGGGTATGGCTACACCTTC.

V and J are TRBV6-1 and TRBJ2-5; D gene unclear. The V end lost 1 base, the J end lost 4 bases, and 7 bases lay between the germline ends. This CDR3 is 13 amino acids long. Germline loops: CDR1 MNHNS, CDR2 SASEGT. The CDR3 sequence is CASSEGRGETQYF. CDR3 sequence (DNA): TGTGCCAGCAGTGAAGGCCGAGGAGAGACCCAGTACTTC.

CDR3 DNA sequence: TGTGCCAGCAGCCCCCGGACAGCCGTATCCAATCAGCCCCAGCATTTT. Translated: CASSPRTAVSNQPQHF. The rearrangement links TRBV7-8 to TRBJ1-5, with D perhaps TRBD1 (6 bases). The CDR3 covers 16 residues. Germline CDR1 is SGHVS and CDR2 is FQNEAQ. V shed 5 bases and J shed 3 bases, with 17 bases lying between them.

The V and J genes are TRBV7-2 and TRBJ2-2, with D tentatively TRBD2 (6 bases). The ends were cut back, 1 base at V and 8 bases at J, with 11 bases in the middle. The V gene's germline CDR1 is SGHTA and CDR2 FQGNSA. This CDR3 is 14 amino acids long. The chain's CDR3 is CASSLGLVAGELFF. DNA of the CDR3: TGTGCCAGCAGCTTAGGACTAGTGGCGGGGGAGCTGTTTTTT.

This chain joins TRBV14 and TRBJ2-7; TRBD1 might be the D (7 bases). CDR1 and CDR2 from the germline V gene are SGHDN and FVKESK. The V gene lost 11 bases and the J gene lost 4 bases, with 9 bases spanning the gap. The length of the CDR3 is 10 residues. CDR3 protein: CAQGGYEQYF. For the CDR3, the DNA is TGTGCCCAGGGGGGTTACGAGCAGTACTTC.

The V gene is TRBV5-4, the J gene TRBJ2-7, with a tentative D call TRBD1 (5 bases). CDR3 length: 14 residues. Germline CDR1 is SGHNT and CDR2 is YYREEE (reference sequence). V was trimmed by 1 base and J by 6 bases, leaving 14 bases between them. CDR3 sequence reads: CASSLSQARLEQYF. CDR3 nucleotide sequence: TGTGCCAGCAGCTTGTCACAGGCCAGGCTCGAGCAGTACTTC.

This sequence joins TRBV9 and TRBJ2-3, with D perhaps matching TRBD2 (6 bases). The V and J ends lost 7 bases and 2 bases respectively, with 17 bases between them. CDR1 and CDR2 (germline): SGDLS, YYNGEE. This CDR3 comprises 15 residues. The CDR3 sequence: CASAEGLTYTDTQYF. The CDR3 DNA reads as TGTGCCAGCGCCGAAGGACTAACTTACACAGATACGCAGTATTTT.

This chain connects TRBV7-2 to TRBJ2-6, with TRBD2 identical over 16 bases. V lost 5 bases to trimming and J lost 12 bases; unmatched junction nucleotides: 16. The germline gives CDR1 SGHTA, CDR2 FQGNSA. There are 19 residues in the CDR3. CDR3 sequence (DNA): TGTGCCAGCAGCGCCACCTCGGGACTAGCGGGGGGGGCTCTGATCGTCCTGACTTTC. It yields the protein CASSATSGLAGGALIVLTF.

This sequence joins TRBV7-3 and TRBJ2-7, with TRBD1 matching over 8 bases. V lost 5 bases and J lost 2; bases outside the gene matches: 8. The CDR3 runs 15 residues. Per the germline V gene, CDR1 is SGHTA and CDR2 is FQGTGA. CDR3 DNA sequence: TGTGCCAGCAGCCTTTATCCGGGACAGGCCTACGAGCAGTACTTC. Translation gives CASSLYPGQAYEQYF.

The V call is TRBV5-1, the J call TRBJ2-5; 7 bases align to TRBD2. Germline V gene data show CDR1 as SGHRS and CDR2 as YFSETQ. The length of the CDR3 is 15 residues. V was clipped by 4 bases and J by 0 bases; unmatched bases: 6. The CDR3 reads CASSPLGGYQETQYF. CDR3 DNA: TGCGCCAGCAGCCCACTCGGGGGGTACCAAGAGACCCAGTACTTC. The full variable domain, rest sourced from reference TRBV5-1 and TRBJ2-5, is KAGVTQTPRYLIKTRGQQVTLSCSPISGHRSVSWYQQTPGQGLQFLFEYFSETQRNKGNFPGRFSGRQFSNSRSEMNVSTLELGDSALYLCASSPLGGYQETQYFGPGTRLLVL.